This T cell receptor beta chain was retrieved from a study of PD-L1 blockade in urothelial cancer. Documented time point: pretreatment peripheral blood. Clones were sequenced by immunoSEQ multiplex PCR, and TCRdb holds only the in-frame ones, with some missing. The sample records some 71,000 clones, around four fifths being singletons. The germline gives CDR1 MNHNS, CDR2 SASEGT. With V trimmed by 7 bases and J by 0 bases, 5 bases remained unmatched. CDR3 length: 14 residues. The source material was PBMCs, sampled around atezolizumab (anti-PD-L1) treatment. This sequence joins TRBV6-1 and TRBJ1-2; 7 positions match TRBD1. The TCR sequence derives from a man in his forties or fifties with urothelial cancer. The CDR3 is CASTNRGTNYGYTF. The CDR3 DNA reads TGTGCCAGCACCAACAGGGGAACTAACTATGGCTACACCTTC.